Below, 12 T cell receptor beta chains from the same sample are listed, as sequenced in a study of blood T cell repertoires in COVID-19. Sequencing used immunoSEQ multiplex PCR; TCRdb keeps in-frame clones, though not all of them. The sample gives over 400,000 clones, approximately 83% of which show up once; 3% to 3.5% is in the top ten. Input material: peripheral blood. The receptors derive from a human donor in a cohort sampled during active COVID-19.

The chain joins TRBV4-3 to TRBJ2-1; 13 nucleotides align to TRBD2. The junction had 11 bases not matched to a gene; V was cut back by 3 bases and J by 12 bases. The CDR3 runs to 16 residues. The germline V gene has CDR1 LGHNA and CDR2 YSLEER. The chain's CDR3 is CASSHNGTSGTMGQFF. The CDR3 nucleotides are TGCGCCAGCAGCCACAACGGGACTAGCGGGACAATGGGGCAGTTCTTC.

This chain uses TRBV5-6 with TRBJ2-7, with a weak D call TRBD2 (6 bases). The V and J ends lost 2 bases and 2 bases respectively, with 11 bases between them. Germline assignment: CDR1 SGHDT and CDR2 YYEEEE. The CDR3 spans 14 residues. This CDR3 reads CASSFGSGPYEQYF. The CDR3 region has the DNA TGTGCCAGCAGCTTCGGGAGCGGCCCCTACGAGCAGTACTTC.

The chain links TRBV12-3 or TRBV12-4 to TRBJ2-2, with TRBD1 as a possible D gene (6 bases). CDR3 length: 13 residues. The V and J ends lost 8 bases and 4 bases respectively, with 11 bases between them. The CDR3 DNA reads TGTGCCAGCTCGAAAGGGGGCACCGGGGAGCTGTTTTTT. Amino acids: CASSKGGTGELFF.

The genes are TRBV6-2 or TRBV6-3 and TRBJ2-1, with D possibly matching TRBD2 (8 bases). CDR1 and CDR2 from the germline V gene are MNHEY and SVGEGT. The CDR3 spans 16 residues. Trimming took 5 bases from V and 8 from J, leaving 22 bases between them. In DNA form, the CDR3 reads TGTGCCAGCAGTCAGGGACTAGGGGGCTATCTGCATGAGCAGTTCTTC. Translation: CASSQGLGGYLHEQFF.

The V gene is TRBV19, the J gene TRBJ1-3; TRBD1 is a possible D gene (5 bases). The germline V gene encodes CDR1 LNHDA and CDR2 SQIVND (reference sequence). The CDR3 covers 17 residues. V dropped 3 bases and J dropped 1 base, with 16 bases sitting between them. Here the CDR3 DNA reads TGTGCCAGTAGTATTAAACCAGGGCTCTATTCTGGAAACACCATATATTTT. Its protein product is CASSIKPGLYSGNTIYF.

The chain combines TRBV6-2 or TRBV6-3 with TRBJ1-5; perhaps TRBD1 as D (5 bases). Trimming pared 2 bases from V and 5 bases from J, leaving 13 bases between. The CDR3 totals 15 residues. Germline CDR1 is MNHEY and CDR2 is SVGEGT. CDR3: CASSYGRGKDQPQHF. CDR3 DNA: TGTGCCAGCAGTTACGGACGGGGGAAGGATCAGCCCCAGCATTTT.

The chain uses TRBV19 and TRBJ1-3, with 8 bases lining up with TRBD1. The CDR3 is 14 residues long. Germline V gene data show CDR1 as LNHDA and CDR2 as SQIVND (reference sequence). The trim removed 9 bases at V and 7 bases at J, leaving 11 bases unmatched. This CDR3 is CASSAPGGRNTIYF. The CDR3 nucleotides are TGTGCCAGCAGTGCTCCAGGGGGCCGGAACACCATATATTTT.

The rearrangement links TRBV28 to TRBJ1-5, with 9 nucleotides matching TRBD1. The CDR3 extends over 16 amino acids. Unmatched junction bases numbered 11, after V lost 7 bases and J lost 4 bases. Germline V gives CDR1 MDHEN, CDR2 SYDVKM. CDR3 DNA: TGTGCCAGCATCACAGGGGGCGCCGTAGGAAATCAGCCCCAGCATTTT. Its protein product is CASITGGAVGNQPQHF.

The CDR3 DNA is TGTGCCAGCAGTGGTGCTCGAATAGCGACAGGGGGATACTATGGCTACACCTTC. Translation: CASSGARIATGGYYGYTF. The J gene is TRBJ1-2, the V gene TRBV6-1; 9 bases align to TRBD1. This CDR3 has 18 residues. With 4 bases clipped from V and 3 bases from J, the junction kept 15 bases outside the gene matches. CDR1 is MNHNS and CDR2 is SASEGT in the germline V gene.

The CDR3 reads CASSQVAVLYNEQFF. The CDR3, as DNA: TGTGCCAGCAGCCAAGTGGCGGTTCTCTACAATGAGCAGTTCTTC. This rearrangement joins TRBV3-1 (or the pseudogene TRBV3-2) to TRBJ2-1, with D unclear. V was shortened by 1 base and J by 3 bases, with 10 bases between the two germline ends. The CDR3 covers 15 residues. Germline lookup yields CDR1 LGHDT and CDR2 YNNKEL (reference sequence).

The gene calls are TRBV7-3 and TRBJ2-2; 9 nucleotides line up with TRBD2. The CDR3 length is 17 residues. Germline assignment: CDR1 SGHTA and CDR2 FQGTGA. J lost 6 bases, V lost 2 bases, and 10 bases had no gene match. CDR3 sequence reads: CASSLGSSGRNPGELFF. In DNA, the CDR3 is TGTGCCAGCAGCTTAGGTAGTAGCGGGAGAAATCCCGGGGAGCTGTTTTTT.

The rearrangement links TRBV29-1 to TRBJ2-3; perhaps TRBD2 as D (5 bases). CDR1 SQVTM and CDR2 ANQGSEA come from the germline V gene. V dropped 4 bases and J dropped 3 bases, with 14 bases sitting between them. The CDR3 runs 14 residues. Written as DNA, the CDR3 is TGCAGCGTTGGGAGGACGGTGAGGACAGATACGCAGTATTTT. Translated: CSVGRTVRTDTQYF.